Sequencing of this TCR beta chain was carried out in a study of T cell repertoires in aging, cancer and after chemotherapy. In the study overall: Healthy donor repertoires were recorded over several months to years and showed clear clonal overlap.

A mixed TRB-A/B primer pool amplified rearranged TRB by multiplex touch-down PCR. In TCRdb, the multiplex PCR reads were re-called with MiXCR into one record per CDR3 protein. Of just under 10,000 distinct CDR3 sequences in the sample, about two fifths were seen once. J lost 7 bases, V lost 5 bases, and 6 bases had no gene match. Germline V gene data show CDR1 as MNHEY and CDR2 as SVGAGI. CDR3 length: 13 amino acids. TCR beta rearrangements were amplified from peripheral blood genomic DNA. V is TRBV6-5 and J is TRBJ2-7; 9 bases fit TRBD1. Sequencing used blood. The receptor was isolated from a human donor in good health. The CDR3 spells CASSADRGREQYF. The CDR3 DNA reads TGTGCCAGCAGTGCCGACAGGGGGAGGGAGCAGTACTTC.